The rows below give T cell receptor beta chains drawn from one sample of a study of identical twins. From the 5' RACE reads, TCRdb called clonotypes with MiXCR, one entry per CDR3 protein. The table lists hundreds of thousands of distinct CDR3 sequences, roughly 20% of them singletons. The sample was also linked to a second study, of T cells expressing NK-cell markers.

The sequenced material came from PBMCs. These receptors all stem from a woman aged 18-29 years in good health. Both conserved end residues are part of each CDR3. D genes are given only for firm matches. For some rows the clone size is stated as once, few or many, or as a class when expanded; others skip it.

d_call,clone_size,j_call,v_call,cdr3_nt,cdr3_aa
NA,NA,TRBJ2-1,TRBV6-5,TGTGCCAGCAGTTACCCTGACTCCGAGCGGAGAGGGAATGAGCAGTTCTTC,CASSYPDSERRGNEQFF
TRBD2,many,TRBJ2-1,TRBV27,TGTGCCAGCTTTAGGGCTAGCGGTGAGCAGTTCTTC,CASFRASGEQFF
TRBD2,NA,TRBJ2-4,TRBV12-5,TGTGCTAGTGGTTTGCTCCTAGCGGGAGGGTTCAAAAACATTCAGTACTTC,CASGLLLAGGFKNIQYF
NA,few,TRBJ2-1,TRBV12-3/TRBV12-4,TGTGCCAGCAGCACCGGGACTCCCGGAAATGAGCAGTTCTTC,CASSTGTPGNEQFF
TRBD1,NA,TRBJ2-5,TRBV7-8,TGTGCCAGCAGCTTAGAGGGACAGCCCCAAGAGACCCAGTACTTC,CASSLEGQPQETQYF
TRBD2,NA,TRBJ2-4,TRBV4-3,TGCGCCAGCAGCCCGGCTGGCGCGGGAGGGAGGCACATTCAGTACTTC,CASSPAGAGGRHIQYF
NA,NA,TRBJ2-7,TRBV20-1,TGCAGTGTCGAATCTCCATATCCGCTTGAGCAGTACTTC,CSVESPYPLEQYF
NA,NA,TRBJ2-1,TRBV27,TGTGCCAGCAGTTTAGAGGGGGGGGCCAGCAATGAGCAGTTCTTC,CASSLEGGASNEQFF
NA,few,TRBJ2-6,TRBV20-1,TGCAGTGCTAGAGCGCAGGGAGCTGGGGCCAACGTCCTGACTTTC,CSARAQGAGANVLTF
NA,few,TRBJ2-2,TRBV11-1,TGTGCCAGCAGCTCGTTCGGGAAGTTGGAAGCCTTGAGCGGGGAGCTGTTTTTT,CASSSFGKLEALSGELFF
NA,many,TRBJ2-5,TRBV27,TGTGCCAGCAGTTGGACGGGGCAAGAGACCCAGTACTTC,CASSWTGQETQYF
TRBD2,NA,TRBJ2-3,TRBV7-2,TGTGCCAGCAGCTGGCTAGCGGGGGGTTCAGATACGCAGTATTTT,CASSWLAGGSDTQYF
NA,few,TRBJ2-3,TRBV10-1,TGCGCCAGCAGACCAACGGTTGGAGATACGCAGTATTTT,CASRPTVGDTQYF
TRBD2,NA,TRBJ2-7,TRBV9,TGTGCCAGCAGCTTCGGAGCGGGAGCGGGGTACGAGCAGTACTTC,CASSFGAGAGYEQYF
NA,many,TRBJ2-3,TRBV2,TGTGCCAGCAGAGCGACGACCACAGATACGCAGTATTTT,CASRATTTDTQYF
TRBD2,NA,TRBJ2-1,TRBV11-3,TGTGCCAGCAGCCCAATAGCGGGAGGGAAGATGAATGAGCAGTTCTTC,CASSPIAGGKMNEQFF
NA,NA,TRBJ1-1,TRBV20-1,TGCAGTGCTAGAGATCGAGGAGGAGCTTTCTTT,CSARDRGGAFF
TRBD2,NA,TRBJ2-2,TRBV3-1,TGTGCCAGCAGCCAAGTGGGTGCGGGGGGGCCCGGGGAGCTGTTTTTT,CASSQVGAGGPGELFF
TRBD2,NA,TRBJ2-5,TRBV12-3/TRBV12-4,TGTGCCAGCAGTCGGAGGCTAGCGGGAGAAGGGAAGGAGACCCAGTACTTC,CASSRRLAGEGKETQYF
TRBD2,NA,TRBJ2-3,TRBV7-9,TGTGCCAGCAACCGCGGGCTAGGAGCGGGGCTCACAGATACGCAGTATTTT,CASNRGLGAGLTDTQYF
NA,NA,TRBJ2-2,TRBV30,TGTGCCTGGAGTGGGGAATCCGGCGGGGAGCTGTTTTTT,CAWSGESGGELFF
NA,few,TRBJ2-3,TRBV18,TGTGCCAGCTCACCTCCGTGGGATACGCAGTATTTT,CASSPPWDTQYF
NA,NA,TRBJ1-2,TRBV10-3,TGTGCCATCAGTGAGTCGAGTGACAGTTTTTTTCAGTATGGCTACACCTTC,CAISESSDSFFQYGYTF
NA,few,TRBJ1-2,TRBV29-1,TGCAGCGTGGCGCGGGCAGCCCACTATGGCTACACCTTC,CSVARAAHYGYTF
NA,many,TRBJ2-7,TRBV12-3/TRBV12-4,TGTGCCAGCAGTCCGGGGCGCGAGCAGTACTTC,CASSPGREQYF
NA,NA,TRBJ2-2,TRBV27,TGTGCCAGCAGTTCTCATCGGTCGTTCACCGGGGAGCTGTTTTTT,CASSSHRSFTGELFF
TRBD1,NA,TRBJ1-5,TRBV6-1,TGTGCCAGCAGAAATGACAGGGAAAGCAATCAGCCCCAGCATTTT,CASRNDRESNQPQHF
TRBD2,NA,TRBJ2-3,TRBV6-2/TRBV6-3,TGTGCCAGCAGTCCCGGACTAGCGGGAGTGGCAGATACGCAGTATTTT,CASSPGLAGVADTQYF
TRBD2,many,TRBJ2-7,TRBV4-3,TGCGCCAGCAGCCAAGACGGGGGGGAGAAGAACGAGCAGTACTTC,CASSQDGGEKNEQYF
TRBD1,NA,TRBJ2-3,TRBV5-6,TGTGCCAGCAGCTTGAGGCCAGGGGGCAGGAATACGCAGTATTTT,CASSLRPGGRNTQYF
NA,many,TRBJ2-3,TRBV12-3/TRBV12-4,TGTGCCAGCAGTCTGGGGGTGGGGCAGTATTTT,CASSLGVGQYF
NA,few,TRBJ2-7,TRBV27,TGTGCCAGCGGATCGAGCGTTATTACGTACGAGCAGTACTTC,CASGSSVITYEQYF
TRBD1,few,TRBJ2-4,TRBV12-3/TRBV12-4,TGTGCCAGCAGTTTGGGGGACAGGGGCGATCTGGCCAAAAACATTCAGTACTTC,CASSLGDRGDLAKNIQYF
TRBD1,NA,TRBJ2-1,TRBV5-1,TGCGCCAGCAGCTTGGCCTTGACAGGGCGGCACAATGAGCAGTTCTTC,CASSLALTGRHNEQFF
TRBD1,many,TRBJ1-1,TRBV12-3/TRBV12-4,TGTGCCAGCAGTTTAACCGGGACAGGGGACACTGAAGCTTTCTTT,CASSLTGTGDTEAFF
TRBD2,NA,TRBJ2-1,TRBV27,TGTGCCAGCAGTTTTGGGACTAGCTCCCATGAGCAGTTCTTC,CASSFGTSSHEQFF
NA,NA,TRBJ2-7,TRBV7-2,TGTGCCAGCAGCTTCAACAGGGTCTACGAGCAGTACTTC,CASSFNRVYEQYF
NA,NA,TRBJ2-7,TRBV20-1,TGCAGTGCTACTTCACCGCTAGGGTGGGAGCAGTACTTC,CSATSPLGWEQYF
NA,NA,TRBJ1-2,TRBV7-2,TGTGCCAGCAGCTGGTCACAATATGGCTACACCTTC,CASSWSQYGYTF
TRBD1,NA,TRBJ2-1,TRBV6-5,TGTGCCAGCAGTTTGACGACGGGACAGCTTTACAATGAGCAGTTCTTC,CASSLTTGQLYNEQFF
TRBD2,many,TRBJ2-3,TRBV20-1,TGCAGTGCACGACTAGCGCCCACAGATACGCAGTATTTT,CSARLAPTDTQYF